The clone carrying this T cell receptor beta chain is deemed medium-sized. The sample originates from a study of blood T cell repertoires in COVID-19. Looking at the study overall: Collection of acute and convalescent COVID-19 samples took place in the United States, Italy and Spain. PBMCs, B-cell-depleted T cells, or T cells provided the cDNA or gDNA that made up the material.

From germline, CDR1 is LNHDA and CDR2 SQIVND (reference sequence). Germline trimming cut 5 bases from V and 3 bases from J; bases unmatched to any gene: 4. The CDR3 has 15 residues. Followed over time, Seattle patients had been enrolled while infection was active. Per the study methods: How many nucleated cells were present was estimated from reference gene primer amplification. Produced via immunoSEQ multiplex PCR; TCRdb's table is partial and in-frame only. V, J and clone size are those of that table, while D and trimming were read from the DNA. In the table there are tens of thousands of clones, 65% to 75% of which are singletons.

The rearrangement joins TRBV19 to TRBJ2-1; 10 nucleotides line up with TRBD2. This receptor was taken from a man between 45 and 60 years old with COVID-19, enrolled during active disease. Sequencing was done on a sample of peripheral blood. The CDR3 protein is CASSVSSGSYNEQFF. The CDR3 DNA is TGTGCCAGTAGTGTATCTAGCGGGAGCTACAATGAGCAGTTCTTC.